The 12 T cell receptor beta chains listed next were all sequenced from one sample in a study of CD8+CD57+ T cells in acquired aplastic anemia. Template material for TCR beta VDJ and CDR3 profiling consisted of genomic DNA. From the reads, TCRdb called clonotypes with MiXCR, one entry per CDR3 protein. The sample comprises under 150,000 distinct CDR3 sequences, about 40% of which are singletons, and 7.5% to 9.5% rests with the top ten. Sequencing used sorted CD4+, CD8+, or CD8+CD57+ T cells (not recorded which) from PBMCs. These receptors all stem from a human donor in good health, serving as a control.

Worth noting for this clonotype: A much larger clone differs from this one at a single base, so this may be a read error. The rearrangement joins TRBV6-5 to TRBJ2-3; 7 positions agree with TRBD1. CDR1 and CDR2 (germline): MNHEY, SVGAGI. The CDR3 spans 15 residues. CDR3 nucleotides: TGTGCCAGCAGTTACTCACAGGGGACACCAGATACGCGGTATTTT. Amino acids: CASSYSQGTPDTRYF.

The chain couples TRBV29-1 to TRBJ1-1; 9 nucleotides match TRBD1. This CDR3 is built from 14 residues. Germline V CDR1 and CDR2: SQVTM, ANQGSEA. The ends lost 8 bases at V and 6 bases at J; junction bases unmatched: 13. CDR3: CSTRGGQGRAEAFF. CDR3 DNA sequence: TGCAGCACTCGGGGGGGACAGGGACGGGCTGAAGCTTTCTTT.

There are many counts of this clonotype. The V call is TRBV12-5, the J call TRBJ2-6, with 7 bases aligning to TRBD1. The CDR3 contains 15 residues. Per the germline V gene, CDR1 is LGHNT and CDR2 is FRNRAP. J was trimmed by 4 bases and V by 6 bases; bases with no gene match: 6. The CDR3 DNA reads TGTGCTAGTGGATCGGGACAGACCGGGGCCAACGTCCTGACTTTC. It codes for CASGSGQTGANVLTF.

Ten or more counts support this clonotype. The CDR3 DNA is TGTGCCAGCAGCTGGGGGTTCAATCAGCCCCAGCATTTT. It translates to CASSWGFNQPQHF. J is TRBJ1-5 and V is TRBV2; possible D gene TRBD1, 5 bases. The CDR3 spans 13 residues. Trimming removed 6 bases at V and 3 bases at J, with 9 bases between. Germline-derived CDR1 and CDR2 are SNHLY and FYNNEI.

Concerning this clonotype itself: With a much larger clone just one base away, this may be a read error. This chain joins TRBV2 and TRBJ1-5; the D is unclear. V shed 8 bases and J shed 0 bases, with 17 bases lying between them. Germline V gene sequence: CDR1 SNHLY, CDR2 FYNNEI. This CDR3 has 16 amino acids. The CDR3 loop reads CASGFAGLNSNQPQHF. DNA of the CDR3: TGTGCCAGCGGTTTCGCCGGACTGAATAGCAATCAGCCCCAGCATTTT.

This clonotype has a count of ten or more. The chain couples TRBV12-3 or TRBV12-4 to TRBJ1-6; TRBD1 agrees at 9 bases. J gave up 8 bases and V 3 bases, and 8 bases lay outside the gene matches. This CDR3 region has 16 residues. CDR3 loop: CASSLKTGGPYSPLHF. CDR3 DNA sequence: TGTGCCAGCAGTTTGAAAACAGGGGGCCCTTATTCACCCCTCCACTTT.

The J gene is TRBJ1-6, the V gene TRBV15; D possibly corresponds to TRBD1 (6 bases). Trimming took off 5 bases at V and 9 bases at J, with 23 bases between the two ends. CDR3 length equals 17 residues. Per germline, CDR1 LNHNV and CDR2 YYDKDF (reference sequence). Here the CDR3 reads CATSSGTRIYLGSPLHF. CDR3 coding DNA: TGTGCCACCAGCTCCGGGACAAGGATCTACTTAGGTTCACCCCTCCACTTT. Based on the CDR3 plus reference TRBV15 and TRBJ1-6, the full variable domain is DAMVIQNPRYQVTQFGKPVTLSCSQTLNHNVMYWYQQKSSQAPKLLFHYYDKDFNNEADTPDNFQSRRPNTSFCFLDIRSPGLGDTAMYLCATSSGTRIYLGSPLHFGNGTRLTVT.

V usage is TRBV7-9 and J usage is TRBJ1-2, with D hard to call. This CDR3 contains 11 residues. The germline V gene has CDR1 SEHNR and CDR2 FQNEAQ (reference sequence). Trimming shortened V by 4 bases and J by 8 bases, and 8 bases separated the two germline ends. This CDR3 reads CASSSMDGYTF. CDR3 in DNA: TGTGCCAGCAGCTCGATGGACGGCTACACCTTC.

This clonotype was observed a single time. This CDR3 reads CASSSFYEQYF. In nucleotides, the CDR3 is TGTGCCAGCAGCTCCTTCTACGAGCAGTACTTC. The chain uses TRBV7-6 and TRBJ2-7; D is uncertain. Trimming cost V 4 bases and J 3 bases, with 4 bases left between them. CDR1 is SGHVS and CDR2 is FNYEAQ in the germline V gene. The CDR3 extends over 11 amino acids.

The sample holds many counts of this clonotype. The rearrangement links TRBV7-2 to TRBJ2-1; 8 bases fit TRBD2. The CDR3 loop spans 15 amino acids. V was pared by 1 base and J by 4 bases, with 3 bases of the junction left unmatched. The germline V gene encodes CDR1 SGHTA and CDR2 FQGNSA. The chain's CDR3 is CASSLGLAGYNEQFF. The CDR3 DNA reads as TGTGCCAGCAGCTTAGGGCTAGCGGGTTACAATGAGCAGTTCTTC.

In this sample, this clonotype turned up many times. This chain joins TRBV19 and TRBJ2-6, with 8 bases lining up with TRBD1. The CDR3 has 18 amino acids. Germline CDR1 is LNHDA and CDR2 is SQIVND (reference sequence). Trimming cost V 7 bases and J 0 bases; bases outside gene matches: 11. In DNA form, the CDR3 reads TGTGCCAGTAACCCCCGGACAGGGCAAAGCTCTGGGGCCAACGTCCTGACTTTC. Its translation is CASNPRTGQSSGANVLTF.

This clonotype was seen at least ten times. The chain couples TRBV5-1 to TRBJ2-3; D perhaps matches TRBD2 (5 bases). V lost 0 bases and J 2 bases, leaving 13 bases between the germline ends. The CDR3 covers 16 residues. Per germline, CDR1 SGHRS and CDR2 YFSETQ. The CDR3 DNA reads TGCGCCAGCAGCTTGGACGGGGTACCCAACACAGATACGCAGTATTTT. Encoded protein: CASSLDGVPNTDTQYF.